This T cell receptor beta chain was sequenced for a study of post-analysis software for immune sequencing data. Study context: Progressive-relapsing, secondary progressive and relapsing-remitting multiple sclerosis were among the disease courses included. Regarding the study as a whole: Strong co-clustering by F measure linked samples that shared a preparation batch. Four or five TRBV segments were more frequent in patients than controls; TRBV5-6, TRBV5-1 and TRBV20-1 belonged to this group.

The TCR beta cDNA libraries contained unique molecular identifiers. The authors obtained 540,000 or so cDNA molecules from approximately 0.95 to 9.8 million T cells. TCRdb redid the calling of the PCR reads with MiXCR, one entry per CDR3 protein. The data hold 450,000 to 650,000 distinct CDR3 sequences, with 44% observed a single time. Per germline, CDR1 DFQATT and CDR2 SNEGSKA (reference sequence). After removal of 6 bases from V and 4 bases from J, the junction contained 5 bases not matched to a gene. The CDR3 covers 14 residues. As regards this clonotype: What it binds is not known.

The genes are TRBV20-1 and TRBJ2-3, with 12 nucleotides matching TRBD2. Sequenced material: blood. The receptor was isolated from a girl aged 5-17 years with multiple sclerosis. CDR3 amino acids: CSAGLAGSADTQYF. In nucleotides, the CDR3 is TGCAGTGCCGGACTAGCGGGAAGTGCAGATACGCAGTATTTT.